Reported below is one TCR beta chain. Its antigen is not known. The junction and the germline gene differ at one end; a read error may be behind it. From 500 ng of total RNA, TCR beta-specific cDNA was reverse-transcribed using a constant-region primer. A slightly modified ARM-PCR protocol with three nested multiplex PCR rounds produced these TCR beta libraries. Primers for the first two PCR rounds were TRBV1-TRBV30 forward primers and a C-beta reverse primer (about 9 cycles per round). TCRdb re-called the multiplex PCR reads with MiXCR, one entry per CDR3 protein. Seen here are about 92,000 distinct CDR3 sequences, approximately 72% observed once, and the top ten hold roughly 30%. This entry belongs to a study of tumor-infiltrating lymphocytes in primary liver carcinoma. Overall study context: Ranging in age from 30 to 69 years, the patients were men and women.

The CDR3 has 15 residues. Germline CDR1 is MDHEN and CDR2 is SYDVKM. Notes on the study in general: When set against blood, tumors had a significantly higher top-250-clone fraction (p = 0.039).

Total RNA and DNA came together from around 20-30 mg of bulk tissue without cell sorting. Each participant had primary liver carcinoma, and surgical resection was the treatment. Patients carried chronic HBV infection without prior treatment. Sequencing was carried out using tumor-adjacent normal liver tissue. The source is a man aged 40-50 years with primary liver carcinoma and hepatitis B virus infection. The chain recombines TRBV28 with TRBJ2-1; D is possibly TRBD1 (5 bases). The CDR3 DNA is TGTCCCAGCAGCCTAAAGGGGTCCCCCTACAGTGAGCAGTTCTTC. This codes for CPSSLKGSPYSEQFF. Supplemented by reference TRBV28 and TRBJ2-1, the full variable domain reads DVKVTQSSRYLVKRTGEKVFLECVQDMDHENMFWYRQDPGLGLRLIYFSYDVKMKEKGDIPEGYSVSREKKERFSLILESASTNQTSMYLCPSSLKGSPYSEQFFGPGTRLTVL.